One and the same sample provided the 6 T cell receptor beta chains below, sequenced in a study of cytomegalovirus exposure and HLA in healthy donors. Primers: 60 Vbeta forward and 13 Jbeta reverse. Using immunoSEQ multiplex PCR, the repertoire was profiled, and TCRdb retains in-frame clones only, with some absent. The sample has around 130,000 clones; around 59% are singletons. The sample comprised PBMCs. Receptor source: a male donor in good health and CMV-seronegative.

The chain combines TRBV6-1 with TRBJ1-2; perhaps TRBD1 as D (6 bases). Germline lookup yields CDR1 MNHNS and CDR2 SASEGT. V lost 6 bases and J lost 3, with 11 bases in between. The CDR3 length is 13 residues. DNA of the CDR3: TGTGCCAGCAGCCAGGACAGCTACTATGGCTACACCTTC. Protein product: CASSQDSYYGYTF.

The rearrangement links TRBV10-2 to TRBJ2-7; 10 nucleotides agree with TRBD1. This CDR3 comprises 15 residues. The V and J ends lost 8 bases and 7 bases, in that order; junction bases with no gene match: 14. In germline, CDR1 is WSHSY, CDR2 SAAADI. CDR3 in amino acids: CASSTTGTGAKEQYF. In DNA form, the CDR3 reads TGCGCCAGCTCTACTACCGGGACAGGGGCCAAAGAGCAGTACTTC.

The chain is built from TRBV5-1 and TRBJ2-5, with TRBD2 identical over 12 bases. V was clipped by 0 bases and J by 0 bases; unmatched bases: 6. CDR3 length: 18 residues. Germline V gives CDR1 SGHRS, CDR2 YFSETQ. CDR3 DNA: TGCGCCAGCAGCTTGGAAGGACTAGCGGGATGGTACCAAGAGACCCAGTACTTC. It specifies CASSLEGLAGWYQETQYF.

The chain couples TRBV5-1 to TRBJ2-2; tentative D call: TRBD2 (6 bases). V gave up 4 bases and J gave up 1 base, with 14 bases separating them. The germline V gene has CDR1 SGHRS and CDR2 YFSETQ. This CDR3 region has 16 residues. The CDR3 bases are TGCGCCAGCAGCCAGGCCCTGGGAGGGAACACCGGGGAGCTGTTTTTT. This codes for CASSQALGGNTGELFF. The full variable domain, rest sourced from reference TRBV5-1 and TRBJ2-2, is KAGVTQTPRYLIKTRGQQVTLSCSPISGHRSVSWYQQTPGQGLQFLFEYFSETQRNKGNFPGRFSGRQFSNSRSEMNVSTLELGDSALYLCASSQALGGNTGELFFGEGSRLTVL.

This clone was picked up a small number of times. The chain couples TRBV4-3 to TRBJ1-5, with D possibly matching TRBD1 (5 bases). This CDR3 comprises 15 residues. V lost 0 bases to trimming and J lost 7 bases, with 13 bases between them. Germline CDR1 is LGHNA and CDR2 is YSLEER. The CDR3 DNA reads as TGCGCCAGCAGCCAAGATGGGGCGGACGACCAGCCCCAGCATTTT. Translated: CASSQDGADDQPQHF.

This clone was seen more than once but under ten times. The chain uses TRBV27 and TRBJ2-7; D is unresolved. Germline-derived CDR1 and CDR2 are MNHEY and SMNVEV (reference sequence). The CDR3 sequence is 12 residues long. V was trimmed by 4 bases and J by 6 bases, leaving 10 bases between them. CDR3 DNA: TGTGCCAGCAGTTCCCCGTTGGCCGAGCAGTACTTC. Amino acid sequence: CASSSPLAEQYF.